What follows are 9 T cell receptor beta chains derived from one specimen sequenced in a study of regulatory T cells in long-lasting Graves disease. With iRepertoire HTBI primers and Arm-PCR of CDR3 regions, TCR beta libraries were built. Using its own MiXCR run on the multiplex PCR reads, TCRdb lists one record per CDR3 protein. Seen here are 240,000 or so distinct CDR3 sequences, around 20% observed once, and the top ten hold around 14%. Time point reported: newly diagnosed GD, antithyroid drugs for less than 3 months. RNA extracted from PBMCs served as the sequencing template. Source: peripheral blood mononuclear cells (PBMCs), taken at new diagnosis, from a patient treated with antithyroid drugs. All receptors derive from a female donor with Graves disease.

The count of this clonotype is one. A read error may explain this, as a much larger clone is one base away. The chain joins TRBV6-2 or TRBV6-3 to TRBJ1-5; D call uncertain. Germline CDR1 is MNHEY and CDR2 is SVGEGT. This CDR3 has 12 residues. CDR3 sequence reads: CASSYFPGSEYF. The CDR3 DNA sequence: TGTGCCAGCAGTTACTTTCCGGGATCTGAATATTTT.

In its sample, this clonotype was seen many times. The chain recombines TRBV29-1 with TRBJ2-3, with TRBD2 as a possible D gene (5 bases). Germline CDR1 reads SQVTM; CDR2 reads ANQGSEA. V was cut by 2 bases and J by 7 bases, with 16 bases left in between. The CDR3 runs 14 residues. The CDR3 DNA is TGCAGCGTTGAACCCACCACTAGAATCCATACGCAGTATTTT. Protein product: CSVEPTTRIHTQYF.

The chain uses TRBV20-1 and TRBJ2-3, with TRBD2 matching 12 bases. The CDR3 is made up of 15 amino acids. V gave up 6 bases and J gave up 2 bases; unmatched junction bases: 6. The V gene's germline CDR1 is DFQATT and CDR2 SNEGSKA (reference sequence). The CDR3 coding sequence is TGCAGTGCGACCCCTAGCGGGAGGGCCACAGATACGCAGTATTTT. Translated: CSATPSGRATDTQYF.

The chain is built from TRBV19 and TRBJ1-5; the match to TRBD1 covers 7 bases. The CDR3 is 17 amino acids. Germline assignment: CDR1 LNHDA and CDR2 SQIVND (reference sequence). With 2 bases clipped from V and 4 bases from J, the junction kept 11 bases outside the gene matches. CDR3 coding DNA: TGTGCCAGTAGTATAAATCGTGGAGGGGGCTATAATCAGCCCCAGCATTTT. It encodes CASSINRGGGYNQPQHF.

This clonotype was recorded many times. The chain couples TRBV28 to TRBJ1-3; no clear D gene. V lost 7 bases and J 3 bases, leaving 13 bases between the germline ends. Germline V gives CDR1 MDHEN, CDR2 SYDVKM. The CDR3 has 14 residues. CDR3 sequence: CASTPLGGGNTIYF. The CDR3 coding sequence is TGTGCCAGCACCCCTCTAGGTGGTGGAAACACCATATATTTT.

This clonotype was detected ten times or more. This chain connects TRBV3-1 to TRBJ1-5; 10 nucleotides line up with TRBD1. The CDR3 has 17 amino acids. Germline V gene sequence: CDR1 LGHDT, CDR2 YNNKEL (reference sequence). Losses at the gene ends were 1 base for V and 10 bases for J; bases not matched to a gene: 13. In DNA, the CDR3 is TGTGCCAGCAGCCAAGGTTGGACAGGGGGGATATCACGCCCCCAGCATTTT. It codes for CASSQGWTGGISRPQHF.

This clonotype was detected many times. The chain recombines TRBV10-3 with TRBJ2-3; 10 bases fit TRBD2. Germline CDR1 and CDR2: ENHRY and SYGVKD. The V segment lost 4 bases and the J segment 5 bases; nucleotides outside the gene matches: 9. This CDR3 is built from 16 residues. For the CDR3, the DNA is TGTGCCATCAGTGGGGCTAGCGGGAGTTCTGAAGATACGCAGTATTTT. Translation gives CAISGASGSSEDTQYF.

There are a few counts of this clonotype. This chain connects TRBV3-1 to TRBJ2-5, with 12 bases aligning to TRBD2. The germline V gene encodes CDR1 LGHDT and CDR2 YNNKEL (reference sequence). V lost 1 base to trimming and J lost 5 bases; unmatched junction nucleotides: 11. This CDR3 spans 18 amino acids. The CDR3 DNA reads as TGTGCCAGCAGCCAAGGGGTCCTAGCGGGGGGGCCAGGGGAGACCCAGTACTTC. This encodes CASSQGVLAGGPGETQYF.

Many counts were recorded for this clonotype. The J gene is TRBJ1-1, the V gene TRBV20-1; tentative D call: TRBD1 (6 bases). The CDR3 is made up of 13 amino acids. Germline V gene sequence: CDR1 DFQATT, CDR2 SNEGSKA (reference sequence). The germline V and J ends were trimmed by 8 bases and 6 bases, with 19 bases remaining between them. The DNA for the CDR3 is TGCAGTCCACAGGGACCCCACGGCGCTGAAGCTTTCTTT. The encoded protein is CSPQGPHGAEAFF.